This T cell receptor (beta chain) appears in the sequencing data of a study of T cell responses to AZD1222 COVID-19 vaccine. Study-level results: Spike-specific TCR breadth and depth rose after two AZD1222 doses.

Germline V lookup: CDR1 SNHLY, CDR2 FYNNEI. Trimming removed 3 bases at V and 4 bases at J, with 12 bases between. CDR3 length: 14 residues. TCRdb keeps only in-frame clones here, not all; method: immunoSEQ multiplex PCR. The sample comprises 120,000 to 150,000 clones, more than 85% of which are singletons, and about 2.1% rests with the top ten. With regard to this clone: Its specificity is unknown.

The origin of this receptor is an adult in good health. Sequenced material: peripheral blood, taken on day 0 of AZD1222 vaccination. The rearrangement uses TRBV2 and TRBJ1-2; D not resolved. CDR3 sequence: CASSEQQISYGYTF. CDR3 DNA: TGTGCCAGCAGTGAGCAACAGATATCCTATGGCTACACCTTC.